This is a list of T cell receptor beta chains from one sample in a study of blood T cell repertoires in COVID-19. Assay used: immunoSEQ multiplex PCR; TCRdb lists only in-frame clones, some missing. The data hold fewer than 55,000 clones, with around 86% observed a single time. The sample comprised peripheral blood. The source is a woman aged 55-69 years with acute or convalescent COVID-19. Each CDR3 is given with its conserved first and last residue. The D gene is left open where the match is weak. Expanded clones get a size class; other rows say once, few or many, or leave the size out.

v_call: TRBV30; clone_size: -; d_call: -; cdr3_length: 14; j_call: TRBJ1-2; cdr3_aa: CAWSPSGPARGYTF; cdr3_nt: TGTGCCTGGAGTCCCAGCGGGCCAGCTAGGGGCTACACCTTC
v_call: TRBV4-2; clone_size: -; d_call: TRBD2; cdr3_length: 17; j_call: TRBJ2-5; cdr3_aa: CASSQVGASGGSETQYF; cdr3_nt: TGTGCCAGCAGCCAGGTGGGAGCTAGCGGGGGAAGCGAGACCCAGTACTTC
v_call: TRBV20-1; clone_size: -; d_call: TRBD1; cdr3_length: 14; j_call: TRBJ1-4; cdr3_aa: CSASSGQGNEKLFF; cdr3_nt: TGCAGTGCGAGTTCGGGACAGGGTAATGAAAAACTGTTTTTT
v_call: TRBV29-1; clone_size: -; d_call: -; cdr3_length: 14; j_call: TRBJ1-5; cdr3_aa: CSVAMGTGHQPQHF; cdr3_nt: TGCAGCGTTGCGATGGGAACAGGGCATCAGCCCCAGCATTTT
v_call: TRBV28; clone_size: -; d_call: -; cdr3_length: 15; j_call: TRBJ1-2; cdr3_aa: CASRSPSSGVTGYTF; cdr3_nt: TGTGCCAGCAGGAGCCCCTCGTCAGGGGTAACTGGCTACACCTTC
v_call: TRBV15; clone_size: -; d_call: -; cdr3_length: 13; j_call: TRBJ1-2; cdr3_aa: CATSRDNMRGYTF; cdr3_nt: TGTGCCACCAGCAGAGATAATATGCGGGGCTACACCTTC
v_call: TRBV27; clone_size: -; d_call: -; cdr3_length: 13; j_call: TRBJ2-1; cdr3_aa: CASSFNIYNEQFF; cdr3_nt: TGTGCCAGCAGTTTCAACATCTACAATGAGCAGTTCTTC
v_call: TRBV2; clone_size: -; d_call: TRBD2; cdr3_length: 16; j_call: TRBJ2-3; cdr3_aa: CASSPPGAGGPDTQYF; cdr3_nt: TGTGCCAGCAGTCCCCCCGGGGCGGGAGGGCCGGATACGCAGTATTTT
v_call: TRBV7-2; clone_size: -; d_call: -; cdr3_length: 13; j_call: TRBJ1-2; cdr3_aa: CASSLGTVYGYTF; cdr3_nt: TGTGCCAGCAGCTTAGGTACAGTCTATGGCTACACCTTC
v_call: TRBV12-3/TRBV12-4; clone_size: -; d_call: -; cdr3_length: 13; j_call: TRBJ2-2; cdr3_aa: CASRQRLTGELFF; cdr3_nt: TGTGCCAGCAGGCAGCGCCTAACAGGGGAGCTGTTTTTT
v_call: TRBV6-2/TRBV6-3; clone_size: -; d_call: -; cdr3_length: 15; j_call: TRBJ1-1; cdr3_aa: CASSDTGRGVGEAFF; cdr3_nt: TGTGCCAGCAGTGATACAGGGAGGGGGGTCGGTGAAGCTTTCTTT
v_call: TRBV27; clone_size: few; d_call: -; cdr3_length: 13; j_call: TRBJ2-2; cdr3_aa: CASSSDFSGELFF; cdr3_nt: TGTGCCAGCAGCTCGGACTTCTCCGGGGAGCTGTTTTTT
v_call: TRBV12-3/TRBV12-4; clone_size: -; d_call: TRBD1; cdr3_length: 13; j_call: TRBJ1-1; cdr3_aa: CASSRGQGAGAFF; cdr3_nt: TGTGCCAGCAGCCGCGGACAGGGGGCAGGAGCTTTCTTT
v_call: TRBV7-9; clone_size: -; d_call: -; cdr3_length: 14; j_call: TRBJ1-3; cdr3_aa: CASSLEGIGNTIYF; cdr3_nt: TGTGCCAGCAGCTTAGAGGGGATAGGAAACACCATATATTTT
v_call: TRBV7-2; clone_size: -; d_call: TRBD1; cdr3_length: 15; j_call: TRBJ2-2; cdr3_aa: CASRQGTGRTGELFF; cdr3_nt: TGTGCCAGCAGACAAGGGACAGGTCGAACCGGGGAGCTGTTTTTT
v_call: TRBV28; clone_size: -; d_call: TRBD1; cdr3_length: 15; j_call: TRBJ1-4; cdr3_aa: CASSYGGDRGEKLFF; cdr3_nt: TGTGCCAGCAGTTACGGGGGGGACAGGGGTGAAAAACTGTTTTTT
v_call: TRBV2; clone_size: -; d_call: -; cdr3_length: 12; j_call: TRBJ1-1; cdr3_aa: CASSLGPSSAFF; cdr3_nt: TGTGCCAGCAGCCTGGGGCCCTCATCGGCTTTCTTT
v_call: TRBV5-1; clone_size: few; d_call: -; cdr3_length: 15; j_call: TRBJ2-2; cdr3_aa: CASSLVLSTGGELFF; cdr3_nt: TGCGCCAGCAGCTTGGTGCTCAGTACGGGCGGGGAGCTGTTTTTT
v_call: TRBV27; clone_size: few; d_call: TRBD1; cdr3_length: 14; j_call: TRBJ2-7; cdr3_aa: CASGGRQGVYEQYF; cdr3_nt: TGTGCCAGCGGTGGGCGACAGGGTGTTTACGAGCAGTACTTC
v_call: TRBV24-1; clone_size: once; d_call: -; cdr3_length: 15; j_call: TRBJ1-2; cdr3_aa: CATSAGIGRQSGYTF; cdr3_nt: TGTGCCACCAGTGCAGGGATCGGGAGGCAATCTGGCTACACCTTC
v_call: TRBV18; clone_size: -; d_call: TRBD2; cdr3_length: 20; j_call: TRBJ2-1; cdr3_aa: CASSPGGGTWATPSYNEQFF; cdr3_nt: TGTGCCAGCTCACCCGGGGGGGGCACTTGGGCCACGCCATCCTACAATGAGCAGTTCTTC
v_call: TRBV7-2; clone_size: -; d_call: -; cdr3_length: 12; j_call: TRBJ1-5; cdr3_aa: CASSSNNQPQHF; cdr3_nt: TGTGCCAGCAGCTCAAACAATCAGCCCCAGCATTTT
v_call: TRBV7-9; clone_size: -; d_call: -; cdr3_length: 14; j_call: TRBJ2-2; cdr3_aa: CASSPQGPSGELFF; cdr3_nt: TGTGCCAGCAGTCCACAGGGCCCCTCCGGGGAGCTGTTTTTT
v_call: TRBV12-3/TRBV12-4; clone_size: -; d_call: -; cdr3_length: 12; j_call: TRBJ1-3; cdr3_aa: CASTTGGNTIYF; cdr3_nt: TGTGCCAGCACTACCGGTGGAAACACCATATATTTT
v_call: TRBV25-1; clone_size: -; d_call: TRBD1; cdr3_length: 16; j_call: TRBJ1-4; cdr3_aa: CASSESSTGGSEKLFF; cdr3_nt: TGTGCCAGCAGTGAGAGCTCGACAGGGGGCAGTGAAAAACTGTTTTTT
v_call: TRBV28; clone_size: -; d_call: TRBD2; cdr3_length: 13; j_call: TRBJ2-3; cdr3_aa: CASSRGGTDTQYF; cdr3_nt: TGTGCCAGCAGCCGGGGGGGCACAGATACGCAGTATTTT
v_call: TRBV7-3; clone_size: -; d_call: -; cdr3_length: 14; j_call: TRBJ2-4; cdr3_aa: CASSLPYDKNIQYF; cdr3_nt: TGTGCCAGCAGCTTACCCTATGACAAAAACATTCAGTACTTC
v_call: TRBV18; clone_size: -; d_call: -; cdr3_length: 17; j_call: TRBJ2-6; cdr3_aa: CASSPRAVASGANVLTF; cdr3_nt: TGTGCCAGCTCACCACGAGCGGTAGCCTCTGGGGCCAACGTCCTGACTTTC
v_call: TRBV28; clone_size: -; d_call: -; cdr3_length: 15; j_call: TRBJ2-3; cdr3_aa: CASTEDSHGTDTQYF; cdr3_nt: TGTGCCAGCACCGAAGACAGCCATGGCACAGATACGCAGTATTTT
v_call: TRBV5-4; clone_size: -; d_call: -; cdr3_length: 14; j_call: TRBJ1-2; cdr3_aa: CASSLSLQNYGYTF; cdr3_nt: TGTGCCAGCAGCTTGTCATTACAGAACTATGGCTACACCTTC
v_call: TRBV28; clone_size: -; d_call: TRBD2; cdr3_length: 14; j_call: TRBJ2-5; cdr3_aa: CASSSTSGGETQYF; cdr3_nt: TGTGCCAGCAGTTCCACTAGCGGGGGTGAGACCCAGTACTTC
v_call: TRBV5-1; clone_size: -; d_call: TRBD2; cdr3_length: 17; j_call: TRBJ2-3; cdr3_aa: CASSLQEVAGFSDTQYF; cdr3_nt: TGCGCCAGCAGCCTCCAGGAGGTAGCGGGGTTTTCAGATACGCAGTATTTT